This TCR beta chain derives from a study of yellow fever vaccine responses in identical twins. On this clonotype itself: The antigen is undetermined.

Germline V gene lookup returns CDR1 SQVTM and CDR2 ANQGSEA. Trimming left V 3 bases short and J 1 base short, with 18 bases between. The length of the CDR3 is 16 residues. MiXCR, applied by TCRdb to the RT-PCR reads, yields one record per CDR3 protein. The table lists about 9,000 distinct CDR3 sequences, roughly 88% of them singletons. Study observations and caveats: The authors reported partly convergent, partly personalized vaccine responses in identical twins.

The sequencing here drew on T cells from blood (PBMCs), unsorted or a sorted subset (not recorded which), taken before or after yellow fever vaccination (not recorded which). J is TRBJ2-5 and V is TRBV29-1; either TRBD1 or TRBD2 may supply D (5 bases each). This sequence was found in a young woman who received the yellow fever vaccine. The CDR3: CSVDLSSPGPQETQYF. DNA for the CDR3: TGCAGCGTTGACCTTTCCTCACCGGGACCCCAAGAGACCCAGTACTTC.